A selection of T cell receptor beta chains follows, all from one sample in a study of identical twins. One entry per CDR3 protein, called by TCRdb with MiXCR from the 5' RACE reads. The sample consists of 200,000 to 300,000 distinct CDR3 sequences, 5.5% to 8% of them appearing once. The same sample was also studied in work on yellow fever vaccine responses in identical twins.

The sequenced sample consisted of memory (CD45RO+) T cells sorted from blood. These receptors all stem from a woman aged 18-35 years in good health. Both conserved end residues are part of each CDR3. The D gene is left open where the match is weak. Clone size is stated in some rows and not others, as once, few, many or a class when expanded.

j_gene: TRBJ2-1; d_gene: NA; abundance: many; v_gene: TRBV15; CDR3aa: CATSRVGLGGIVEQFF; CDR3nt: TGTGCCACCAGCAGAGTGGGTCTAGGTGGAATAGTTGAGCAGTTCTTC
j_gene: TRBJ2-5; d_gene: NA; abundance: many; v_gene: TRBV24-1; CDR3aa: CATSEPAPGGRETQYF; CDR3nt: TGTGCCACCAGTGAACCCGCCCCCGGGGGCCGGGAGACCCAGTACTTC
j_gene: TRBJ1-6; d_gene: NA; abundance: many; v_gene: TRBV28; CDR3aa: CASRPDTRNSPLHF; CDR3nt: TGTGCCAGCAGACCGGACACACGGAATTCACCCCTCCACTTT
j_gene: TRBJ2-5; d_gene: TRBD1; abundance: NA; v_gene: TRBV20-1; CDR3aa: CSAKTGVGETQYF; CDR3nt: TGCAGTGCCAAGACAGGGGTTGGAGAGACCCAGTACTTC
j_gene: TRBJ1-5; d_gene: NA; abundance: NA; v_gene: TRBV6-1; CDR3aa: CASSEVTADFQPQHF; CDR3nt: TGTGCCAGCAGTGAAGTGACAGCGGATTTCCAGCCCCAGCATTTT
j_gene: TRBJ2-5; d_gene: NA; abundance: NA; v_gene: TRBV7-8; CDR3aa: CASSSRQTLTSLPETQYF; CDR3nt: TGTGCCAGCAGCTCTCGACAGACCTTGACTAGTTTGCCCGAGACCCAGTACTTC
j_gene: TRBJ2-3; d_gene: TRBD2; abundance: NA; v_gene: TRBV5-1; CDR3aa: CASNQGGSPDTQYF; CDR3nt: TGCGCCAGCAACCAGGGAGGGAGTCCGGATACGCAGTATTTT
j_gene: TRBJ2-1; d_gene: TRBD1; abundance: many; v_gene: TRBV29-1; CDR3aa: CSVPKETGNPNEQFF; CDR3nt: TGCAGCGTCCCGAAGGAGACAGGGAATCCCAATGAGCAGTTCTTC
j_gene: TRBJ2-2; d_gene: TRBD1; abundance: NA; v_gene: TRBV5-1; CDR3aa: CASSFMDRGLSGELFF; CDR3nt: TGCGCCAGCAGCTTTATGGACAGGGGGCTTTCCGGGGAGCTGTTTTTT
j_gene: TRBJ2-6; d_gene: NA; abundance: NA; v_gene: TRBV24-1; CDR3aa: CATGRQTSSGANVLTF; CDR3nt: TGTGCCACAGGAAGACAGACTAGCTCTGGGGCCAACGTCCTGACTTTC
j_gene: TRBJ2-1; d_gene: TRBD2; abundance: once; v_gene: TRBV5-1; CDR3aa: CASSLEAGEFNEQFF; CDR3nt: TGCGCCAGCAGCTTGGAGGCGGGGGAGTTTAATGAGCAGTTCTTC
j_gene: TRBJ1-1; d_gene: NA; abundance: few; v_gene: TRBV12-3/TRBV12-4; CDR3aa: CASSRGGVGEAFF; CDR3nt: TGTGCCAGCAGCCGCGGGGGGGTTGGTGAAGCTTTCTTT
j_gene: TRBJ1-1; d_gene: NA; abundance: many; v_gene: TRBV5-1; CDR3aa: CASSLGAPRSTEAFF; CDR3nt: TGCGCCAGCAGCTTGGGGGCACCCCGGAGCACTGAAGCTTTCTTT
j_gene: TRBJ2-1; d_gene: TRBD2; abundance: many; v_gene: TRBV5-1; CDR3aa: CASSLISGWNNEQFF; CDR3nt: TGCGCCAGCAGCTTGATTAGCGGGTGGAACAATGAGCAGTTCTTC
j_gene: TRBJ2-3; d_gene: NA; abundance: few; v_gene: TRBV5-1; CDR3aa: CASSLEGGVGSDTQYF; CDR3nt: TGCGCCAGCAGCTTAGAGGGCGGAGTAGGATCAGATACGCAGTATTTT
j_gene: TRBJ2-7; d_gene: TRBD2; abundance: NA; v_gene: TRBV2; CDR3aa: CASTTSGVTSGSSYEQYF; CDR3nt: TGTGCCAGCACCACCTCGGGGGTTACTAGCGGATCCTCCTACGAGCAGTACTTC
j_gene: TRBJ1-5; d_gene: TRBD1; abundance: many; v_gene: TRBV12-3/TRBV12-4; CDR3aa: CASTNMDRSNQPQHF; CDR3nt: TGTGCCAGCACCAACATGGACAGGAGCAATCAGCCCCAGCATTTT
j_gene: TRBJ1-6; d_gene: TRBD1; abundance: few; v_gene: TRBV5-1; CDR3aa: CASSLQTGLNSPLHF; CDR3nt: TGCGCCAGCAGCTTGCAGACAGGGTTGAATTCACCCCTCCACTTT
j_gene: TRBJ2-1; d_gene: TRBD1; abundance: NA; v_gene: TRBV7-9; CDR3aa: CASSSPGQGGYNEQFF; CDR3nt: TGTGCCAGCAGCTCCCCCGGACAGGGGGGATACAATGAGCAGTTCTTC
j_gene: TRBJ1-2; d_gene: NA; abundance: NA; v_gene: TRBV7-8; CDR3aa: CASTPSRGNYGYTF; CDR3nt: TGTGCCAGCACCCCATCGAGAGGGAACTATGGCTACACCTTC
j_gene: TRBJ1-1; d_gene: TRBD1; abundance: NA; v_gene: TRBV7-9; CDR3aa: CASSPRDRNTEAFF; CDR3nt: TGTGCCAGCAGCCCTCGGGACAGGAACACTGAAGCTTTCTTT
j_gene: TRBJ2-7; d_gene: TRBD2; abundance: NA; v_gene: TRBV11-3; CDR3aa: CASRRAGLAGYEQYF; CDR3nt: TGTGCCAGCAGGAGGGCCGGACTAGCCGGTTACGAGCAGTACTTC
j_gene: TRBJ2-3; d_gene: NA; abundance: NA; v_gene: TRBV6-1; CDR3aa: CASSEMAADTQYF; CDR3nt: TGTGCCAGCAGTGAAATGGCGGCAGATACGCAGTATTTT
j_gene: TRBJ2-3; d_gene: TRBD2; abundance: NA; v_gene: TRBV29-1; CDR3aa: CSVCGSATDTQYF; CDR3nt: TGCAGCGTTTGCGGGAGTGCAACAGATACGCAGTATTTT
j_gene: TRBJ2-1; d_gene: NA; abundance: many; v_gene: TRBV12-3/TRBV12-4; CDR3aa: CASSPLTSTNEQFF; CDR3nt: TGTGCCAGCAGTCCCCTGACTAGTACGAATGAGCAGTTCTTC
j_gene: TRBJ2-5; d_gene: NA; abundance: NA; v_gene: TRBV28; CDR3aa: CASSPDRIQETQYF; CDR3nt: TGTGCCAGCAGTCCAGACAGGATCCAAGAGACCCAGTACTTC
j_gene: TRBJ2-2; d_gene: NA; abundance: few; v_gene: TRBV6-4; CDR3aa: CASSDSERNTGELFF; CDR3nt: TGTGCCAGCAGTGACTCTGAGAGAAACACCGGGGAGCTGTTTTTT
j_gene: TRBJ2-2; d_gene: TRBD1; abundance: few; v_gene: TRBV6-1; CDR3aa: CASIEDRAGAGELFF; CDR3nt: TGTGCCAGCATCGAGGACAGGGCAGGGGCCGGGGAGCTGTTTTTT
j_gene: TRBJ2-2; d_gene: NA; abundance: few; v_gene: TRBV5-6; CDR3aa: CASSLYGGAVTGELFF; CDR3nt: TGTGCCAGCAGCTTGTATGGGGGGGCCGTAACCGGGGAGCTGTTTTTT
j_gene: TRBJ2-2; d_gene: NA; abundance: many; v_gene: TRBV27; CDR3aa: CASSLPLTGELFF; CDR3nt: TGTGCCAGCAGTTTACCGCTGACCGGGGAGCTGTTTTTT
j_gene: TRBJ2-7; d_gene: NA; abundance: few; v_gene: TRBV12-3/TRBV12-4; CDR3aa: CASRPPGVLYEQYF; CDR3nt: TGTGCCAGCAGACCCCCCGGGGTTCTCTACGAGCAGTACTTC
j_gene: TRBJ1-5; d_gene: NA; abundance: many; v_gene: TRBV2; CDR3aa: CASSESGRDFNQPQHF; CDR3nt: TGTGCCAGCAGTGAAAGCGGGAGGGACTTCAATCAGCCCCAGCATTTT
j_gene: TRBJ2-1; d_gene: NA; abundance: NA; v_gene: TRBV27; CDR3aa: CASSSRARGYSSYNEQFF; CDR3nt: TGTGCCAGCAGTTCGCGGGCCCGGGGGTATAGCTCCTACAATGAGCAGTTCTTC
j_gene: TRBJ2-1; d_gene: TRBD1; abundance: NA; v_gene: TRBV7-8; CDR3aa: CASSDLDRGQFF; CDR3nt: TGTGCCAGCAGCGACCTAGACAGGGGGCAGTTCTTC
j_gene: TRBJ2-1; d_gene: NA; abundance: few; v_gene: TRBV4-1; CDR3aa: CASRPNGHEQFF; CDR3nt: TGCGCCAGCAGGCCCAATGGTCATGAGCAGTTCTTC
j_gene: TRBJ1-5; d_gene: NA; abundance: NA; v_gene: TRBV6-1; CDR3aa: CASARPRENQPQHF; CDR3nt: TGTGCCAGCGCGCGACCACGGGAAAATCAGCCCCAGCATTTT
j_gene: TRBJ2-4; d_gene: NA; abundance: many; v_gene: TRBV3-1; CDR3aa: CASRTSSDHIQYF; CDR3nt: TGTGCCAGCAGAACCTCTAGCGACCACATTCAGTACTTC
j_gene: TRBJ1-5; d_gene: TRBD1; abundance: many; v_gene: TRBV6-2/TRBV6-3; CDR3aa: CASRNRGRDSNQPQHF; CDR3nt: TGTGCCAGCAGAAACAGGGGGAGGGATAGCAATCAGCCCCAGCATTTT
j_gene: TRBJ1-1; d_gene: TRBD1; abundance: few; v_gene: TRBV20-1; CDR3aa: CSANADRGKRAFF; CDR3nt: TGCAGTGCTAACGCCGACAGGGGGAAGAGAGCTTTCTTT
j_gene: TRBJ1-5; d_gene: NA; abundance: NA; v_gene: TRBV23-1; CDR3aa: CASSPGHVGNQPQHF; CDR3nt: TGCGCCAGCAGTCCCGGACATGTGGGCAATCAGCCCCAGCATTTT
j_gene: TRBJ2-4; d_gene: NA; abundance: few; v_gene: TRBV6-6; CDR3aa: CASTDWGIQYF; CDR3nt: TGTGCCAGCACCGACTGGGGGATTCAGTACTTC
j_gene: TRBJ2-3; d_gene: TRBD2; abundance: few; v_gene: TRBV7-3; CDR3aa: CASSWGTSLLTDTQYF; CDR3nt: TGTGCCAGCAGCTGGGGGACTAGCCTTTTGACAGATACGCAGTATTTT
j_gene: TRBJ1-2; d_gene: NA; abundance: many; v_gene: TRBV5-1; CDR3aa: CASSPSNRERVYGYTF; CDR3nt: TGCGCCAGCAGCCCAAGCAACAGGGAACGGGTTTATGGCTACACCTTC
j_gene: TRBJ2-1; d_gene: NA; abundance: few; v_gene: TRBV5-6; CDR3aa: CASSFKAGPLNEQFF; CDR3nt: TGTGCCAGCAGCTTCAAGGCGGGACCCTTAAATGAGCAGTTCTTC
j_gene: TRBJ2-2; d_gene: NA; abundance: many; v_gene: TRBV3-1; CDR3aa: CASSYEWGAGELFF; CDR3nt: TGTGCCAGCAGCTATGAATGGGGTGCCGGGGAGCTGTTTTTT
j_gene: TRBJ2-7; d_gene: TRBD2; abundance: few; v_gene: TRBV27; CDR3aa: CASSKTSLGYEQYF; CDR3nt: TGTGCCAGCAGTAAGACTAGCCTCGGTTACGAGCAGTACTTC
j_gene: TRBJ1-3; d_gene: NA; abundance: few; v_gene: TRBV3-1; CDR3aa: CASSLNTRGGLSGNTIYF; CDR3nt: TGTGCCAGCAGCCTAAACACACGGGGCGGACTTTCTGGAAACACCATATATTTT
j_gene: TRBJ1-6; d_gene: NA; abundance: many; v_gene: TRBV5-6; CDR3aa: CASSFGLTTPSPLHF; CDR3nt: TGTGCCAGCAGCTTTGGTTTGACAACTCCTTCACCCCTCCACTTT
j_gene: TRBJ2-2; d_gene: NA; abundance: many; v_gene: TRBV29-1; CDR3aa: CSVTQGTGELFF; CDR3nt: TGCAGCGTGACCCAGGGAACCGGGGAGCTGTTTTTT
j_gene: TRBJ2-1; d_gene: NA; abundance: many; v_gene: TRBV28; CDR3aa: CATQVLGEQFF; CDR3nt: TGTGCCACCCAGGTTCTGGGTGAGCAGTTCTTC
j_gene: TRBJ1-1; d_gene: NA; abundance: many; v_gene: TRBV5-1; CDR3aa: CASSWGGSNTEAFF; CDR3nt: TGCGCCAGCAGCTGGGGGGGCTCTAACACTGAAGCTTTCTTT
j_gene: TRBJ1-1; d_gene: TRBD1; abundance: few; v_gene: TRBV2; CDR3aa: CASSDGQGEAEAFF; CDR3nt: TGTGCCAGCAGTGACGGACAGGGGGAGGCTGAAGCTTTCTTT
j_gene: TRBJ1-3; d_gene: NA; abundance: few; v_gene: TRBV11-3; CDR3aa: CASSLEARTTIYF; CDR3nt: TGTGCCAGCAGCTTAGAAGCACGTACCACCATATATTTT
j_gene: TRBJ2-5; d_gene: NA; abundance: NA; v_gene: TRBV5-5; CDR3aa: CASSLYSSRQETQYF; CDR3nt: TGTGCCAGCAGCTTGTATTCTAGCAGACAAGAGACCCAGTACTTC
j_gene: TRBJ2-5; d_gene: NA; abundance: few; v_gene: TRBV20-1; CDR3aa: CSASRGLGVGTQYF; CDR3nt: TGCAGTGCTAGTCGCGGGCTAGGCGTGGGGACCCAGTACTTC
j_gene: TRBJ2-1; d_gene: TRBD2; abundance: few; v_gene: TRBV20-1; CDR3aa: CSARDPSLAGGLHEQFF; CDR3nt: TGCAGTGCTAGAGATCCCTCTCTAGCGGGAGGGCTTCATGAGCAGTTCTTC
j_gene: TRBJ2-7; d_gene: NA; abundance: few; v_gene: TRBV21-1; CDR3aa: CASSGGHKSSYEQYF; CDR3nt: TGTGCCAGCAGCGGAGGACATAAGAGCTCCTACGAGCAGTACTTC
j_gene: TRBJ2-5; d_gene: NA; abundance: few; v_gene: TRBV5-1; CDR3aa: CASSRSGGLQETQYF; CDR3nt: TGCGCCAGCAGCAGAAGCGGAGGCCTTCAAGAGACCCAGTACTTC
j_gene: TRBJ2-3; d_gene: NA; abundance: few; v_gene: TRBV20-1; CDR3aa: CSASLGPIPSSDTQYF; CDR3nt: TGCAGTGCTAGCCTTGGTCCGATCCCGTCGTCAGATACGCAGTATTTT
j_gene: TRBJ2-3; d_gene: TRBD2; abundance: few; v_gene: TRBV24-1; CDR3aa: CATSENGLAGGLSDTQYF; CDR3nt: TGTGCCACCAGTGAAAACGGACTAGCGGGAGGGTTGTCCGATACGCAGTATTTT